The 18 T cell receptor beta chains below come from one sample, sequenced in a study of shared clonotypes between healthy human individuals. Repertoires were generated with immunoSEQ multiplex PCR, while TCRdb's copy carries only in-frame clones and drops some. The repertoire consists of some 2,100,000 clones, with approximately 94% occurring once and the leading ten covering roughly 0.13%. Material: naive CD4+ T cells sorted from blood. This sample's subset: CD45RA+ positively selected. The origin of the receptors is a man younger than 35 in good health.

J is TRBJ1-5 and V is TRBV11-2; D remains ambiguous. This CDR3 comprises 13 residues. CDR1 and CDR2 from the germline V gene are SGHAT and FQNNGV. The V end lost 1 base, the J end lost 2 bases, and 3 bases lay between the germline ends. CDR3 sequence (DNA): TGTGCCAGCAGCTTAGTCGGCAATCAGCCCCAGCATTTT. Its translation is CASSLVGNQPQHF.

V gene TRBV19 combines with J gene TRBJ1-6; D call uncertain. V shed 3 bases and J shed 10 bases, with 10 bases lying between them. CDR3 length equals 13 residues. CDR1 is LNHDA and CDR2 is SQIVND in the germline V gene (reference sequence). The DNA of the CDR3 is TGTGCCAGTAGTATCGCCAGTGGGTCACCCCTCCACTTT. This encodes CASSIASGSPLHF.

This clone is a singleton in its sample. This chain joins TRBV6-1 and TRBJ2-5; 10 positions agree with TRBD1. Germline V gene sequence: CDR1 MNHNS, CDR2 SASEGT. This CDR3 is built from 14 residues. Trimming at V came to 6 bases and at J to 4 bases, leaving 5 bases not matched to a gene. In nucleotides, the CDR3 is TGTGCCAGCAGGACCGGGACAGGGGCAGAGACCCAGTACTTC. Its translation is CASRTGTGAETQYF.

The CDR3 DNA is TGTGCCAGCAGCTTGGTGGGCAACTCCTACGAGCAGTACTTC. This gives the protein CASSLVGNSYEQYF. V usage is TRBV5-6 and J usage is TRBJ2-7; D remains ambiguous. Germline V CDR1 and CDR2: SGHDT, YYEEEE. V lost 0 bases and J lost 0, with 7 bases in between. The CDR3 covers 14 residues.

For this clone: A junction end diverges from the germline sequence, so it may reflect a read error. CDR3 amino acids: CASSGTGVKHF. In nucleotides, the CDR3 is TGCGCCAGCAGCGGGACAGGGGTTAAACACTTC. The rearrangement uses TRBV5-1 and TRBJ1-2; 10 nucleotides line up with TRBD1. This CDR3 is built from 11 residues. From germline, CDR1 is SGHRS and CDR2 YFSETQ. The full variable domain, in which reference TRBV5-1 and TRBJ1-2 provide the parts outside the CDR3, is KAGVTQTPRYLIKTRGQQVTLSCSPISGHRSVSWYQQTPGQGLQFLFEYFSETQRNKGNFPGRFSGRQFSNSRSEMNVSTLELGDSALYLCASSGTGVKHFGSGTRLTVV.

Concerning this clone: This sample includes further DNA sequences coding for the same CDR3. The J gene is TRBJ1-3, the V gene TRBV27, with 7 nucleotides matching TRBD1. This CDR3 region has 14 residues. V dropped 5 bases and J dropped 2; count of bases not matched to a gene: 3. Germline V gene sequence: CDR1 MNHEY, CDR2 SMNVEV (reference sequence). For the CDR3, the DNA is TGTGCCAGCAGTCCCGGGACAGCTGGAAACACCATATATTTT. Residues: CASSPGTAGNTIYF.

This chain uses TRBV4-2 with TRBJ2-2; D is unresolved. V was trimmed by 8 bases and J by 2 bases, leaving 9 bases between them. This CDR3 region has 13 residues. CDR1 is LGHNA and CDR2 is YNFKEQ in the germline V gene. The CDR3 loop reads CASRETNTGELFF. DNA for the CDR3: TGTGCCAGCCGTGAGACCAACACCGGGGAGCTGTTTTTT.

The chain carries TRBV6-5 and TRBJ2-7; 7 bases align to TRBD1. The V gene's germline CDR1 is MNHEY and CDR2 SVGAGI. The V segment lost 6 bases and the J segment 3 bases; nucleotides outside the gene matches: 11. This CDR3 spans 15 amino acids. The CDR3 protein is CASRTDRVRFYEQYF. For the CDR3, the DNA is TGTGCCAGCAGGACCGACAGGGTGAGGTTCTACGAGCAGTACTTC.

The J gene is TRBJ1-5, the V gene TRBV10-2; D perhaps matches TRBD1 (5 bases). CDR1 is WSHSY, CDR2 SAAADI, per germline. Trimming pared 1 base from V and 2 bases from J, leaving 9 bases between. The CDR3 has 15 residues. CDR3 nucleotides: TGCGCCAGCAGTGAGTGGGGGGAGGGCAATCAGCCCCAGCATTTT. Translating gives CASSEWGEGNQPQHF.

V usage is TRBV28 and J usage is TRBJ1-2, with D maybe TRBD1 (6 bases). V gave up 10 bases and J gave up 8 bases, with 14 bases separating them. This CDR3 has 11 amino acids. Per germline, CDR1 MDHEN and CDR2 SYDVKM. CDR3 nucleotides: TGTGCCACCGCAAAGGGGGGAGGCTACACCTTC. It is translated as CATAKGGGYTF.

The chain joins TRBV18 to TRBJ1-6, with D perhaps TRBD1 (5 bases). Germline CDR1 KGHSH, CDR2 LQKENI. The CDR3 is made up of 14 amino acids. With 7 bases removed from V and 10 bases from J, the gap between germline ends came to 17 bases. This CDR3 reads CASFTGTAGSPLHF. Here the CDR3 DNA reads TGTGCCAGCTTTACCGGGACCGCCGGCTCACCCCTCCACTTT.

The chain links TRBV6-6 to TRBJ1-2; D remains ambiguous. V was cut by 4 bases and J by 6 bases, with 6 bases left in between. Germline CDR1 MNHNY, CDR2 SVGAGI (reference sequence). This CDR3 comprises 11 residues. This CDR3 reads CASSFLDGYTF. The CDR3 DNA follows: TGTGCCAGCAGTTTCTTAGATGGCTACACCTTC.

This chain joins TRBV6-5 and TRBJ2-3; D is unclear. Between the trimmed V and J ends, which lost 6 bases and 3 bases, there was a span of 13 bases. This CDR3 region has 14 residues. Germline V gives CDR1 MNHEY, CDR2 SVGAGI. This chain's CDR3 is CASRSRAVTDTQYF. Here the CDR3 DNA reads TGTGCCAGCAGGTCCCGGGCGGTTACAGATACGCAGTATTTT.

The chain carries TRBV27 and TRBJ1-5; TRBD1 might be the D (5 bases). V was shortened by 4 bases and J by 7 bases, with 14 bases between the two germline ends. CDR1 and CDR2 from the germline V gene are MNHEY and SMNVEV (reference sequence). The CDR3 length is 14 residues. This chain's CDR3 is CASSSDGAGQPQHF. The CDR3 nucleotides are TGTGCCAGCAGTTCGGACGGGGCGGGCCAGCCCCAGCATTTT.

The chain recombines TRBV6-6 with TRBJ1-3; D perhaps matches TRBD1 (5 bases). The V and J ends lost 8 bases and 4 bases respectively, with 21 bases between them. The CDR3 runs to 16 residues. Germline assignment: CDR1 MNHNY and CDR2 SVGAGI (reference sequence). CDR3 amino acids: CASLSPPRGKGNTIYF. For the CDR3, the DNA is TGTGCCAGCCTTAGTCCTCCGCGGGGGAAGGGAAACACCATATATTTT.

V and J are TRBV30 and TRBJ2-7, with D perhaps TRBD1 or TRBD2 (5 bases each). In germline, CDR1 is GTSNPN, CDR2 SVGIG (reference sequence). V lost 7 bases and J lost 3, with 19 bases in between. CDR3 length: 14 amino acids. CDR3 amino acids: CAYTGIGVDYEQYF. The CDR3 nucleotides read TGTGCCTACACCGGGATAGGGGTAGACTACGAGCAGTACTTC.

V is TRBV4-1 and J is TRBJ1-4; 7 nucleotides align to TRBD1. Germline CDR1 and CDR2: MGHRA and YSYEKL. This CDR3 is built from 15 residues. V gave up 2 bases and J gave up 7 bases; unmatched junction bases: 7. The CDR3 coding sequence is TGCGCCAGCAGCCAATTCTGGACAGGCAGTGAAAAACTGTTTTTT. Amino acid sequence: CASSQFWTGSEKLFF.

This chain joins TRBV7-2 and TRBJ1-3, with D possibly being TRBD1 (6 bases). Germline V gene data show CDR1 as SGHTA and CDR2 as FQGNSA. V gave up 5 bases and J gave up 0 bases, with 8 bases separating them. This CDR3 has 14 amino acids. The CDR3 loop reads CASSEQGSGNTIYF. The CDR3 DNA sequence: TGTGCCAGCAGCGAACAGGGCTCTGGAAACACCATATATTTT.